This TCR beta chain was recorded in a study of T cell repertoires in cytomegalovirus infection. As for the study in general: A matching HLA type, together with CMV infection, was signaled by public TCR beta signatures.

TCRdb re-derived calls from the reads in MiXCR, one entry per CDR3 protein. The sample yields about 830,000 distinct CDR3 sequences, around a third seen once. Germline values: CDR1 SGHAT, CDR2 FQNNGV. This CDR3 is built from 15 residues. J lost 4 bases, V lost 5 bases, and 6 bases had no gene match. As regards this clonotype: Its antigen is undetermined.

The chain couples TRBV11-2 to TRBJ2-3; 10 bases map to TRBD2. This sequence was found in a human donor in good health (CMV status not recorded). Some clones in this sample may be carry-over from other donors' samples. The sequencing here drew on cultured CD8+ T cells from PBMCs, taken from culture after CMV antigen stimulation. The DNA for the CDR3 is TGTGCCAGCAGCCCGGGACTAGCGTCCGCAGATACGCAGTATTTT. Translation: CASSPGLASADTQYF.